A selection of T cell receptor delta chains follows, all from one sample in a study of γδ T cells in repeated Plasmodium falciparum infection. TCRdb reprocessed the multiplex PCR reads using CATT. The data show 85,000 to 95,000 delta-chain clones, with roughly 1.4% seen just once and more than 7% held by the top ten. Sequenced sample: gamma-delta T cells from blood. All receptors derive from a pool of human donors (malaria-infected and uninfected, not separated). CDR3s include the opening cysteine and the closing phenylalanine or tryptophan. The order of the fields is clone size, D gene, V gene, J gene, CDR3 DNA, CDR3 protein. A D gene is named only where the DNA matches it firmly. The size entry is marked missing in some rows and otherwise reads once, few, many or a size class.

clone_size: many; d_call: NA; v_call: TRDV1; j_call: TRDJ1; cdr3_nt: TGTGCTCTTGGACACCGTGGGGAGTACGCCGATAAACTCATCTTT; cdr3_aa: CALGHRGEYADKLIF
clone_size: NA; d_call: TRDD3; v_call: TRDV1; j_call: TRDJ1; cdr3_nt: TGCGCTGGGGGATACACCGATAAACTCATCTTT; cdr3_aa: CAGGYTDKLIF
clone_size: many; d_call: TRDD3; v_call: TRDV1; j_call: TRDJ1; cdr3_nt: TGTGCTCTTGGGGAACGCGACCTACCACACCAGTACTGGGGGATCCGGTACACCGATAAACTCATCTTT; cdr3_aa: CALGERDLPHQYWGIRYTDKLIF
clone_size: NA; d_call: TRDD3; v_call: TRDV1; j_call: TRDJ1; cdr3_nt: TGTGCTCTTGGGGAAATTTCCCGCTACTGGGGAACAGAGAGGGACACCGATAAACTCATCTTT; cdr3_aa: CALGEISRYWGTERDTDKLIF
clone_size: many; d_call: TRDD3; v_call: TRDV1; j_call: TRDJ1; cdr3_nt: TGTGCTCTTGGGGAAGGGGCTACGGTACTGGGGGATACCGGCGAGTCCGCCGATAAACTCATCTTT; cdr3_aa: CALGEGATVLGDTGESADKLIF
clone_size: many; d_call: TRDD3; v_call: TRDV2; j_call: TRDJ1; cdr3_nt: TGTGCTTCCCTTACTGGGGGATCTTACACCGATAAACTCATCTTT; cdr3_aa: CASLTGGSYTDKLIF
clone_size: few; d_call: TRDD3; v_call: TRDV2; j_call: TRDJ1; cdr3_nt: TGTGCCTGTGACCCAACGTCGTACTGGGGGATACCTTACACCGATAAACTCATCTTT; cdr3_aa: CACDPTSYWGIPYTDKLIF
clone_size: many; d_call: NA; v_call: TRDV1; j_call: TRDJ1; cdr3_nt: TGTGCTCTTGGGGAACTATCGTTATTCTGGGTAAACGGTAACACCGATAAACTCATCTTT; cdr3_aa: CALGELSLFWVNGNTDKLIF
clone_size: medium-sized; d_call: TRDD3; v_call: TRDV2; j_call: TRDJ1; cdr3_nt: TGTGCCTGTGACACCGTAGGCCCGGGGGATAGGAGGGACGATAAACTCATCTTT; cdr3_aa: CACDTVGPGDRRDDKLIF
clone_size: many; d_call: TRDD3; v_call: TRDV1; j_call: TRDJ1; cdr3_nt: TGTGCTCTTGGGGAACTAGTCTCCTCACTGGTGGTGGGGGATACACGTTTCTTCACCGATAAACTCATCTTT; cdr3_aa: CALGELVSSLVVGDTRFFTDKLIF
clone_size: many; d_call: NA; v_call: TRDV1; j_call: TRDJ1; cdr3_nt: TGTGCTCTTGGGGAACTCCCCCTCCTACCCCCCTGTACTGGGTGGAAACTCATCTTT; cdr3_aa: CALGELPLLPPCTGWKLIF
clone_size: many; d_call: TRDD3; v_call: TRDV1; j_call: TRDJ2; cdr3_nt: TGTGCTCTTGGGGAAGCCTATTTAAGCAGTATGACTGGGGGATACGCGAAGGTGACAGCACAACTCTTCTTT; cdr3_aa: CALGEAYLSSMTGGYAKVTAQLFF
clone_size: many; d_call: NA; v_call: TRDV3; j_call: TRDJ1; cdr3_nt: TGTGCCTTCCACCCCATCCCTAAGGGGGAATGGGGGACCGATAAACTCATCTTT; cdr3_aa: CAFHPIPKGEWGTDKLIF
clone_size: medium-sized; d_call: TRDD3; v_call: TRDV1; j_call: TRDJ1; cdr3_nt: TGTGCTCTTGGGGAACCTCATTACTGGGGGATACAAAGGGAGAAACTCATCTTT; cdr3_aa: CALGEPHYWGIQREKLIF
clone_size: many; d_call: TRDD3; v_call: TRDV2; j_call: TRDJ1; cdr3_nt: TGTGCCTGTGACACCATTGGACTGGGGGATCACGCCCCCGATAAACTCATCTTT; cdr3_aa: CACDTIGLGDHAPDKLIF
clone_size: many; d_call: NA; v_call: TRDV2; j_call: TRDJ1; cdr3_nt: TGTGCCTGTGCCCCGGGGCACCCGGAGGCCACCGATAAACCCATCTTT; cdr3_aa: CACAPGHPEATDKPIF
clone_size: NA; d_call: TRDD3; v_call: TRDV1; j_call: TRDJ1; cdr3_nt: TGTGCTCTTGGGGAACCCCACTCGTCGCTGGGGGATCTAACCGATAAACTCATCTTT; cdr3_aa: CALGEPHSSLGDLTDKLIF
clone_size: medium-sized; d_call: NA; v_call: TRDV2; j_call: TRDJ1; cdr3_nt: TGTGCCTGTGACACCGTAGGGGGCACCGATAAACTCATCTTT; cdr3_aa: CACDTVGGTDKLIF
clone_size: medium-sized; d_call: TRDD3; v_call: TRDV2; j_call: TRDJ1; cdr3_nt: TGTGCCTGTGAACCTGGGGCCAGATGGGGGAGAGATAAACTCATCTTT; cdr3_aa: CACEPGARWGRDKLIF
clone_size: many; d_call: NA; v_call: TRDV1; j_call: TRDJ1; cdr3_nt: TGTGCTCTTGGGGAACTGCCGAGGCTGGGGTTACTAAACTACCTGAAACTCATCTTT; cdr3_aa: CALGELPRLGLLNYLKLIF
clone_size: many; d_call: TRDD3; v_call: TRDV1; j_call: TRDJ1; cdr3_nt: TGTGCTCTTGGGGAGCGCGCTTCCCTCCCTGGGGCTGGGGGATTCCACACCGATAAACTCATCTTT; cdr3_aa: CALGERASLPGAGGFHTDKLIF
clone_size: many; d_call: NA; v_call: TRDV2; j_call: TRDJ1; cdr3_nt: TGTGCCTGTGACCGACTGGGAGGGGGTAAACTCATCTTT; cdr3_aa: CACDRLGGGKLIF
clone_size: many; d_call: NA; v_call: TRDV1; j_call: TRDJ1; cdr3_nt: TGTGCTCTTGGGGAACTGAGGGCCTTGACCGATAAACTCATCTTT; cdr3_aa: CALGELRALTDKLIF
clone_size: many; d_call: NA; v_call: TRDV1; j_call: TRDJ1; cdr3_nt: TGTGCTCTTGGGGGGGTGAGAATCCTACTCTTGGGGGCCGACAGGGTGTACACCGATAAACTCATCTTT; cdr3_aa: CALGGVRILLLGADRVYTDKLIF
clone_size: few; d_call: TRDD3; v_call: TRDV1; j_call: TRDJ1; cdr3_nt: TGTGCTCTTGGGGACCCCGTCTTCGTACTGGGGGATACTTGTAGGAGACTCATCTTT; cdr3_aa: CALGDPVFVLGDTCRRLIF
clone_size: many; d_call: TRDD3; v_call: TRDV1; j_call: TRDJ1; cdr3_nt: TGTGCTCTTGGGGAAGCGGTAGTTCCTACTACTGGGGGATATTCCGATAAACTCATCTTT; cdr3_aa: CALGEAVVPTTGGYSDKLIF
clone_size: NA; d_call: TRDD2; v_call: TRDV1; j_call: TRDJ1; cdr3_nt: TGTGCCCTTGGGCCGTCCTTCCTCTGGCACCGGAATATTCCCTTAAAGCTCATCTTT; cdr3_aa: CALGPSFLWHRNIPLKLIF
clone_size: NA; d_call: TRDD3; v_call: TRDV1; j_call: TRDJ1; cdr3_nt: TGTGCTCTTGGGGAACCGTCTACTGGGGGCCCCGATAAACTCATCTTT; cdr3_aa: CALGEPSTGGPDKLIF
clone_size: few; d_call: TRDD3; v_call: TRAV29/DV5; j_call: TRDJ2; cdr3_nt: TGCGCAGCCTCCCTCGGACAGAGAGGGGGATACGCGTATCCTTGGCCTGCACAACTCTTCTTT; cdr3_aa: CAASLGQRGGYAYPWPAQLFF
clone_size: NA; d_call: NA; v_call: TRDV2; j_call: TRDJ1; cdr3_nt: TGTGCCTGCGACACCATAGGGGATGCCGATAAGCTCATCTTT; cdr3_aa: CACDTIGDADKLIF
clone_size: many; d_call: TRDD3; v_call: TRDV1; j_call: TRDJ1; cdr3_nt: TGTGCTCTTGGGGTGCACTGGGGGCGACATTACACCGATAAACTCATCTTT; cdr3_aa: CALGVHWGRHYTDKLIF
clone_size: many; d_call: TRDD3; v_call: TRDV1; j_call: TRDJ1; cdr3_nt: TGTGCTCTTGGGGAACCTTCCTCCTGGGGCATACTGGGGGCTTACAAGTACACCGATAAACTCATCTTT; cdr3_aa: CALGEPSSWGILGAYKYTDKLIF
clone_size: many; d_call: NA; v_call: TRDV1; j_call: TRDJ3; cdr3_nt: TGTGCTCTTGGGGAAGGTCGGGGATCAGCTTTGATAGACACCCGACAGATGTTTTTC; cdr3_aa: CALGEGRGSALIDTRQMFF
clone_size: medium-sized; d_call: TRDD3; v_call: TRDV1; j_call: TRDJ1; cdr3_nt: TGTGCTCTTGGGGAGAAACCTGGGGGACTTGAATCTACCGATAAACTCATCTTT; cdr3_aa: CALGEKPGGLESTDKLIF
clone_size: many; d_call: TRDD3; v_call: TRDV1; j_call: TRDJ1; cdr3_nt: TGTGCTCTTGGGGAACTAGGCGGGGGGATACGCGGGGACACCGATAAACTCATCTTT; cdr3_aa: CALGELGGGIRGDTDKLIF
clone_size: many; d_call: TRDD3; v_call: TRDV1; j_call: TRDJ1; cdr3_nt: TGTGCTCTTGGGACTAACTTCCTACCCTGGGGGATACTCAACACCGATAAACTCATCTTT; cdr3_aa: CALGTNFLPWGILNTDKLIF
clone_size: many; d_call: TRDD3; v_call: TRDV1; j_call: TRDJ1; cdr3_nt: TGTGCTCTTGGGGGAACTGCAGTAGCTGTACTGGGGCAGGGCGATAAACTCATCTTT; cdr3_aa: CALGGTAVAVLGQGDKLIF
clone_size: many; d_call: TRDD3; v_call: TRDV2; j_call: TRDJ1; cdr3_nt: TGTGCCTGTGACACCGTTCCCGTACTGGGGGATATACGGGGCGATAAACTCATCTTT; cdr3_aa: CACDTVPVLGDIRGDKLIF
clone_size: medium-sized; d_call: NA; v_call: TRDV2; j_call: TRDJ1; cdr3_nt: TGTGCCTGTGACACCGCCGAGGGCGATAAACTCATCTTT; cdr3_aa: CACDTAEGDKLIF
clone_size: many; d_call: TRDD3; v_call: TRDV2; j_call: TRDJ1; cdr3_nt: TGTGCCTGTGACACCGTCTCCACTGGGGGATACGACGGCCAGCAGAGGAACACCGATAAACTCATCTTT; cdr3_aa: CACDTVSTGGYDGQQRNTDKLIF